The T cell receptor beta chain under discussion was sequenced for a study of post-analysis software for immune sequencing data. Germline CDR1 reads MNHEY; CDR2 reads SMNVEV (reference sequence). J lost 7 bases, V lost 4 bases, and 3 bases had no gene match. The CDR3 contains 13 residues. The TCR beta cDNA libraries carried unique molecular identifiers. TCRdb redid the calling of the PCR reads with MiXCR, one entry per CDR3 protein. This repertoire shows under 200,000 distinct CDR3 sequences, roughly 35% found once; its top ten account for 28%. Only one count was recorded for this clonotype. This TCR was recovered from a girl aged 10-17 years with multiple sclerosis. Sample: blood, taken after autologous hematopoietic stem cell transplantation. The J gene is TRBJ1-1, the V gene TRBV27; 10 nucleotides align to TRBD1. Written as DNA, the CDR3 is TGTGCCAGCAGTTGGACAGGGGGAGTTGAAGCTTTCTTT. Residues: CASSWTGGVEAFF.